This T cell receptor (beta chain) was observed in a study of blood T cell repertoires in COVID-19. Study in general: Acute-phase and convalescent COVID-19 samples originated in the United States, Italy and Spain. Nucleic acid was either cDNA or gDNA, and it came from T cells, B-cell-depleted T cells, or PBMCs.

With 0 bases removed from V and 8 bases from J, the gap between germline ends came to 8 bases. The CDR3 is 14 amino acids. The germline gives CDR1 WSHSY, CDR2 SAAADI. As handled by the study authors: Nucleated cell counts were estimated from reference gene primer amplification. The table came from immunoSEQ multiplex PCR; TCRdb's copy has only in-frame clones and leaves some out. The V and J calls and the clone size are those of that table, but D and trimming were determined from the DNA. This sample has tens of thousands of clones, with about nine tenths found just once. This receptor was obtained from an elderly woman with acute or convalescent COVID-19. The genes are TRBV10-2 and TRBJ1-6; D remains ambiguous. The sample consisted of peripheral blood. The CDR3 reads CASSESEFDSPLHF. CDR3 DNA: TGCGCCAGCAGTGAGTCAGAGTTTGATTCACCCCTCCACTTT.